A single sample gave rise to the 17 T cell receptor beta chains below, sequenced in a study of beta chain features in type 1 diabetes. These receptors have no identified antigens. Findings of the study overall: When Type 1 diabetes patients were examined, their TCRB CDR3s proved moderately but significantly shorter in all four CD4+ subsets.

Expressed TCRB transcripts got sequenced, as all isolated RNA was reverse transcribed. Assay: immunoSEQ multiplex PCR; the TCRdb copy retains only in-frame clones and omits some. Found here are more than 100,000 clones, approximately 16% of them singletons; the top ten hold 2% to 3%. The sample was central memory CD4+ T cells from blood. These receptors all come from a man younger than 40 with type 1 diabetes.

The chain carries TRBV28 and TRBJ2-4; TRBD1 might be the D (6 bases). Trimming stripped 8 bases from V and 15 bases from J, with 20 bases between. The CDR3 consists of 12 residues. Per germline, CDR1 MDHEN and CDR2 SYDVKM. For the CDR3, the DNA is TGTGCCAGCGGGATTACTAGGGGGTACTCGTACTTC. This translates into CASGITRGYSYF.

The chain is built from TRBV5-1 and TRBJ2-3; D gene ambiguous. Germline-derived CDR1 and CDR2 are SGHRS and YFSETQ. Trimming pared 4 bases from V and 3 bases from J, leaving 9 bases between. The CDR3 runs 13 residues. The CDR3 region has the DNA TGCGCCAGCAGCGGTCAGTTAACAGATACGCAGTATTTT. It translates to CASSGQLTDTQYF.

The chain combines TRBV6-4 with TRBJ1-1; no clear D gene. The CDR3 runs to 13 residues. V dropped 3 bases and J dropped 8 bases, with 13 bases sitting between them. Germline values: CDR1 MRHNA, CDR2 SNTAGT. CDR3 nucleotide sequence: TGTGCCAGCAGTGAAAGGGAAAGGTCCGAAGCTTTCTTT. Its translation is CASSERERSEAFF.

V gene TRBV29-1 combines with J gene TRBJ1-5; D is perhaps TRBD1 (5 bases). V was trimmed by 6 bases and J by 4 bases, leaving 13 bases between them. Germline lookup yields CDR1 SQVTM and CDR2 ANQGSEA. The length of the CDR3 is 13 residues. CDR3 sequence (DNA): TGCAGCGTCCTGAGCGGGGGTAATCAGCCCCAGCATTTT. Protein: CSVLSGGNQPQHF.

The genes are TRBV5-4 and TRBJ2-2; 7 bases agree with TRBD1. Germline assignment: CDR1 SGHNT and CDR2 YYREEE (reference sequence). With 3 bases clipped from V and 8 bases from J, the junction kept 7 bases outside the gene matches. The CDR3 sequence is 14 residues long. DNA for the CDR3: TGTGCCAGCAGCTCTGGGCCGGGACAGGGGGAGCTGTTTTTT. Its translation is CASSSGPGQGELFF.

At least ten counts were recorded for this clone. The rearrangement uses TRBV11-2 and TRBJ2-5; D may be TRBD1 (5 bases). Germline loops: CDR1 SGHAT, CDR2 FQNNGV. The CDR3 sequence is 14 residues long. Trimming shortened V by 5 bases and J by 5 bases, and 15 bases separated the two germline ends. CDR3 DNA: TGTGCCAGCAGCCCGAGCAGGGTGACTGAGACCCAGTACTTC. Translating it yields CASSPSRVTETQYF.

This chain links TRBV4-3 with TRBJ2-1; D call uncertain. Between the trimmed V and J ends, which lost 4 bases and 3 bases, there was a span of 10 bases. Germline assignment: CDR1 LGHNA and CDR2 YSLEER. This CDR3 has 14 residues. The CDR3 sequence is CASSPRSSYNEQFF. Written as DNA, the CDR3 is TGCGCCAGCAGCCCCCGCAGCAGCTACAATGAGCAGTTCTTC.

The sample holds a few counts of this clone. The V gene is TRBV6-1, the J gene TRBJ1-2, with 10 positions matching TRBD1. V lost 4 bases, J lost 6 bases, and 20 bases stayed unmatched. There are 19 residues in the CDR3. CDR1 and CDR2 from the germline V gene are MNHNS and SASEGT. The CDR3 reads CASSAGRTGGFGSSDGYTF. CDR3 DNA: TGTGCCAGCAGTGCAGGCCGGACAGGGGGATTCGGTAGCAGTGATGGCTACACCTTC.

This clone has ten or more counts. The chain links TRBV5-1 to TRBJ1-1; 7 bases are shared with TRBD1. The CDR3 loop spans 13 amino acids. The germline CDR1 and CDR2 sequences are SGHRS and YFSETQ. V dropped 2 bases and J dropped 3; count of bases not matched to a gene: 1. For the CDR3, the DNA is TGCGCCAGCAGCTTCCAGGGGGACACTGAAGCTTTCTTT. This encodes CASSFQGDTEAFF.

This clone was recorded a few times. V and J are TRBV4-3 and TRBJ1-2, with a weak D call TRBD1 (6 bases). The length of the CDR3 is 15 residues. The V gene lost 0 bases and the J gene lost 4 bases, with 12 bases spanning the gap. Germline V gene lookup returns CDR1 LGHNA and CDR2 YSLEER. This chain's CDR3 is CASSQDIGGAYGYTF. DNA of the CDR3: TGCGCCAGCAGCCAAGATATAGGGGGGGCCTATGGCTACACCTTC.

This clone has only a few counts. The V and J genes are TRBV5-4 and TRBJ2-3, with D hard to call. Trimming took 10 bases from V and 0 from J, leaving 15 bases between them. Germline CDR1 is SGHNT and CDR2 is YYREEE (reference sequence). CDR3 length equals 14 residues. The DNA for the CDR3 is TGTGCCTGCCAACCCGAGGCAAGCACAGATACGCAGTATTTT. This sequence encodes CACQPEASTDTQYF.

This chain links TRBV4-1 with TRBJ1-6; 7 bases fit TRBD1. This CDR3 is built from 14 residues. V gave up 4 bases and J gave up 7 bases; unmatched junction bases: 4. Germline values: CDR1 MGHRA, CDR2 YSYEKL. For the CDR3, the DNA is TGCGCCAGCAGCCCCGACAGGGACAATTCACCCCTCCACTTT. As protein: CASSPDRDNSPLHF.

There are a few counts of this clone. The rearrangement links TRBV30 to TRBJ2-3; 11 bases match TRBD1. The germline V gene encodes CDR1 GTSNPN and CDR2 SVGIG (reference sequence). This CDR3 has 16 residues. The V and J ends lost 6 bases and 2 bases, in that order; junction bases with no gene match: 10. CDR3 DNA sequence: TGTGCCTGCGGGACAGGGGGTCCCACATTCACAGATACGCAGTATTTT. As protein: CACGTGGPTFTDTQYF.

A word on this clone: Other nucleotide sequences in the sample specify the same CDR3. J is TRBJ1-5 and V is TRBV30; D gene ambiguous. The CDR3 has 13 residues. Per the germline V gene, CDR1 is GTSNPN and CDR2 is SVGIG (reference sequence). Trimming stripped 1 base from V and 0 bases from J, with 4 bases between. The CDR3 DNA sequence: TGTGCCTGGAGTGAGGATAGCAATCAGCCCCAGCATTTT. It translates to CAWSEDSNQPQHF.

This clone was seen a few times. Distinct nucleotide sequences in the sample also encode this CDR3. The chain is built from TRBV7-9 and TRBJ1-2, with 7 bases aligning to TRBD1. The V gene end was trimmed by 0 bases and the J gene end by 3 bases; junction bases not matched to a gene: 1. The length of the CDR3 is 14 residues. Germline lookup yields CDR1 SEHNR and CDR2 FQNEAQ (reference sequence). CDR3 bases: TGTGCCAGCAGCTTAGCCGGGACAGACTATGGCTACACCTTC. Amino acids: CASSLAGTDYGYTF.

The V gene is TRBV7-9, the J gene TRBJ1-1, with D maybe TRBD1 (6 bases). V dropped 4 bases and J dropped 10 bases, with 25 bases sitting between them. Germline V gene lookup returns CDR1 SEHNR and CDR2 FQNEAQ (reference sequence). This CDR3 comprises 16 residues. CDR3 nucleotide sequence: TGTGCCAGCAGCTCCTCGACTGCCCGGGACACCCGAGGAGCTTTCTTT. Translated, it gives CASSSSTARDTRGAFF.

There are many counts of this clone. The gene calls are TRBV6-6 and TRBJ1-5, with D hard to call. Looked up from germline, CDR1 is MNHNY and CDR2 is SVGAGI (reference sequence). Trimming removed 0 bases at V and 4 bases at J, with 7 bases between. The CDR3 is made up of 14 amino acids. In DNA form, the CDR3 reads TGTGCCAGCAGTTACTCGAGTCAGAATCAGCCCCAGCATTTT. This encodes CASSYSSQNQPQHF.